The 7 T cell receptor beta chains given below trace back to one sample, sequenced in a study of T cells in Graves' hyperthyroidism and ophthalmopathy. RNA transcripts provided the source from which TCR beta CDR3 regions were amplified. When the TCR CDR3 underwent first-round RT-PCR, the HTBI primer set was used. TCRdb fed the multiplex PCR reads into MiXCR, producing one record per CDR3 protein. The sample has 600,000 or so distinct CDR3 sequences, approximately 15% seen once; the top ten hold around 7%. Sequencing was carried out using blood. The receptors were gathered from a woman under 30 with Graves' ophthalmopathy.

This clonotype was observed at least ten times. The V call is TRBV28, the J call TRBJ2-7; either TRBD1 or TRBD2 may fit D (5 bases each). Germline CDR1 is MDHEN and CDR2 is SYDVKM. The CDR3 extends over 15 amino acids. V was pared by 6 bases and J by 2 bases, with 17 bases between. The CDR3: CASRIGTFTTYEQYF. As DNA, the CDR3 is TGTGCCAGCAGGATTGGGACGTTCACCACCTACGAGCAGTACTTC.

This clonotype turned up a few times. The chain uses TRBV4-2 and TRBJ2-7; 11 positions agree with TRBD1. CDR3 length equals 16 residues. V was pared by 0 bases and J by 2 bases, with 3 bases of the junction left unmatched. Per the germline V gene, CDR1 is LGHNA and CDR2 is YNFKEQ. The chain's CDR3 is CASSQDWDRGTYEQYF. The CDR3 coding sequence is TGTGCCAGCAGCCAAGACTGGGACAGGGGGACCTACGAGCAGTACTTC.

This clonotype appeared many times. V and J are TRBV11-3 and TRBJ2-1, with TRBD1 identical over 9 bases. The germline gives CDR1 SGHNT, CDR2 YENEEA. V lost 5 bases and J lost 4; bases outside the gene matches: 9. The CDR3 spans 16 residues. Written as DNA, the CDR3 is TGTGCCAGCAGCCTCAACAGGGGGCGGGCGTACAATGAGCAGTTCTTC. Its protein product is CASSLNRGRAYNEQFF.

The CDR3 DNA reads as TGTGCCAGCAGCTGGGAGGGGGTATCGAACACTGAAGCTTTCTTT. Protein: CASSWEGVSNTEAFF. This chain uses TRBV5-5 with TRBJ1-1; the D gene is possibly TRBD1 (6 bases). The CDR3 has 15 amino acids. Germline CDR1 SGHKS, CDR2 YYEKEE (reference sequence). V lost 3 bases and J lost 1, with 13 bases in between.

This clonotype was recorded many times. The chain has TRBV14 and TRBJ2-3; D perhaps matches TRBD2 (5 bases). This CDR3 region has 14 residues. Germline V gene sequence: CDR1 SGHDN, CDR2 FVKESK. V was shortened by 0 bases and J by 5 bases, with 9 bases between the two germline ends. The CDR3 loop reads CASSQEAARDTQYF. The CDR3 nucleotides are TGTGCCAGCAGCCAAGAAGCGGCAAGAGATACGCAGTATTTT.

V is TRBV7-3 and J is TRBJ2-5; 12 bases match TRBD2. With V trimmed by 1 base and J by 5 bases, 14 bases remained unmatched. Per the germline V gene, CDR1 is SGHTA and CDR2 is FQGTGA. The CDR3 spans 19 residues. CDR3 region: CASSLSGWGLAGGRETQYF. The CDR3 DNA sequence: TGTGCCAGCAGCTTAAGTGGATGGGGGCTAGCGGGAGGGCGGGAGACCCAGTACTTC.

Turning to this clonotype: Compared with germline, one end of the junction differs, possibly owing to a read error. V gene TRBV29-1 combines with J gene TRBJ2-3; D might be TRBD1 (5 bases). Germline loops: CDR1 SQVTM, CDR2 ANQGSEA. This CDR3 comprises 14 residues. CDR3 in amino acids: CSVESRGLVDTRYF. The DNA of the CDR3 is TGCAGCGTTGAAAGTAGGGGCCTGGTAGATACGCGGTATTTT.